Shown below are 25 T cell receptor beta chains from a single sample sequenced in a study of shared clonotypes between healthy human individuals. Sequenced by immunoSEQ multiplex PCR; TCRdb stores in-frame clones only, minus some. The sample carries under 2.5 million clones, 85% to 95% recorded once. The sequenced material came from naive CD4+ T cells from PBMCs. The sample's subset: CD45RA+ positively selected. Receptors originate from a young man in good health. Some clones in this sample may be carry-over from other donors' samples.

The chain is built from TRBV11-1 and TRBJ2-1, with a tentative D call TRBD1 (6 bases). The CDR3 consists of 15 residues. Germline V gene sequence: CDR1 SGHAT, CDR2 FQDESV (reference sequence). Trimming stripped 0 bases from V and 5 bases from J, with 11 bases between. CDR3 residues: CASSLAPDSHNEQFF. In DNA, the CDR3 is TGTGCCAGCAGCTTAGCGCCGGACAGTCACAATGAGCAGTTCTTC.

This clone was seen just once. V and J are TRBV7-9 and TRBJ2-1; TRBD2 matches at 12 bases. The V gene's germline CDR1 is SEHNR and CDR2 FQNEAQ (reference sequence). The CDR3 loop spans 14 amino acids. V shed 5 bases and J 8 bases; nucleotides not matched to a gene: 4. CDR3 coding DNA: TGTGCCAGCAGCATGCTAGCGGGAGGGTATGAGCAGTTCTTC. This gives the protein CASSMLAGGYEQFF.

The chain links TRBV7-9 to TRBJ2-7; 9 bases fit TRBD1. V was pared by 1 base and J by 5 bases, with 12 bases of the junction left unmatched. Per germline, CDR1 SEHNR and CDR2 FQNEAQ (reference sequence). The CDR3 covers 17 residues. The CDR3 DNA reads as TGTGCCAGCAGCTTAGTTATAGGGGACAGGGTCCCCCACGAGCAGTACTTC. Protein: CASSLVIGDRVPHEQYF.

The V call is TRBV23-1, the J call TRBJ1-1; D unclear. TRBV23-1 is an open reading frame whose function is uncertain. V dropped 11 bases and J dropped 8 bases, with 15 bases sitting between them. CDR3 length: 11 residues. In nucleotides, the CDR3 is TGCGCCGTCTGGGCCCCGAAGGAAGCTTTCTTT. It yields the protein CAVWAPKEAFF.

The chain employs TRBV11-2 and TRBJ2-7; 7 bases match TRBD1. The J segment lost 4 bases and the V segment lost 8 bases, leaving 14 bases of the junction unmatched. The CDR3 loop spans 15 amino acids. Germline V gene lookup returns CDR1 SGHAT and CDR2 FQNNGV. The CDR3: CASGSRDRLAYEQYF. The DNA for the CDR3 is TGTGCCAGCGGCAGCCGGGACAGACTGGCTTACGAGCAGTACTTC.

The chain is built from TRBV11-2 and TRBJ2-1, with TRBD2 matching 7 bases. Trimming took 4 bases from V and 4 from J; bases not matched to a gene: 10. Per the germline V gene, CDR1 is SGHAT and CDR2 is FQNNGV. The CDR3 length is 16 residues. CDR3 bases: TGTGCCAGCAGCTCGATTACGGGGGGAACTTACAATGAGCAGTTCTTC. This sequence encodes CASSSITGGTYNEQFF. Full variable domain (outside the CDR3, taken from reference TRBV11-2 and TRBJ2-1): EAGVAQSPRYKIIEKRQSVAFWCNPISGHATLYWYQQILGQGPKLLIQFQNNGVVDDSQLPKDRFSAERLKGVDSTLKIQPAKLEDSAVYLCASSSITGGTYNEQFFGPGTRLTVL.

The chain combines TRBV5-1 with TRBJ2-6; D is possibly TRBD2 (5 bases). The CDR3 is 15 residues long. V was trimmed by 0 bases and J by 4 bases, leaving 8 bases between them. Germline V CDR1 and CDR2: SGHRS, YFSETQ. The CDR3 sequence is CASSLVGEGANVLTF. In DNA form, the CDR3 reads TGCGCCAGCAGCTTGGTCGGGGAAGGGGCCAACGTCCTGACTTTC.

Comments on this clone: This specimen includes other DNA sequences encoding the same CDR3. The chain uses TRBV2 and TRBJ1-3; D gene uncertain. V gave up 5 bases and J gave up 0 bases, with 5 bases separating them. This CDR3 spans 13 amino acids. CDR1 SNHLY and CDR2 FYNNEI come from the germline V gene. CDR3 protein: CASSLSSGNTIYF. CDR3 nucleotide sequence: TGTGCCAGCAGTCTATCCTCTGGAAACACCATATATTTT.

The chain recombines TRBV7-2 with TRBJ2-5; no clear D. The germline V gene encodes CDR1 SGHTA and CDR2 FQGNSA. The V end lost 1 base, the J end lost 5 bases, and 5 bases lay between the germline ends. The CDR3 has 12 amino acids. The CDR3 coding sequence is TGTGCCAGCAGCTTAGATGGGGAGACCCAGTACTTC. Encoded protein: CASSLDGETQYF.

The CDR3 spells CASSSWDRGNTEAFF. Written as DNA, the CDR3 is TGTGCCAGCAGCTCGTGGGACAGGGGGAACACTGAAGCTTTCTTT. This chain connects TRBV7-6 to TRBJ1-1, with 10 positions matching TRBD1. CDR3 length equals 15 residues. Germline V gives CDR1 SGHVS, CDR2 FNYEAQ. With V trimmed by 4 bases and J by 1 base, 3 bases remained unmatched. Together with reference TRBV7-6 and TRBJ1-1, the CDR3 gives the full variable domain: GAGVSQSPRYKVTKRGQDVALRCDPISGHVSLYWYRQALGQGPEFLTYFNYEAQQDKSGLPNDRFSAERPEGSISTLTIQRTEQRDSAMYRCASSSWDRGNTEAFFGQGTRLTVV.

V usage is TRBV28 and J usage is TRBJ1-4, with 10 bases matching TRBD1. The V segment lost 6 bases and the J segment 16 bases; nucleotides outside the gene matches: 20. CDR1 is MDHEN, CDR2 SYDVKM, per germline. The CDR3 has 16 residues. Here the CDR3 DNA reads TGTGCCAGCAGCCAAAGCTCACCGGGACAGGGGCCCTCACCGTTTTTT. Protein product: CASSQSSPGQGPSPFF.

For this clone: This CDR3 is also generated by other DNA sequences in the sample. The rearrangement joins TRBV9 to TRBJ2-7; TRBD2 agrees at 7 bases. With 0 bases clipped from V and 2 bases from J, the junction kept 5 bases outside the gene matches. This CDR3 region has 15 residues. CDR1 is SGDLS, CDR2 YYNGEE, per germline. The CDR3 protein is CASSVGPSGTYEQYF. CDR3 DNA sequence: TGTGCCAGCAGCGTAGGTCCTAGCGGCACCTACGAGCAGTACTTC.

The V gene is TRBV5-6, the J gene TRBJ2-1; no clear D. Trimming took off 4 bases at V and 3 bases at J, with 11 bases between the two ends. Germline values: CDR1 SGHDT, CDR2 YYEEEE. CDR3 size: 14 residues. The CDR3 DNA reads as TGTGCCAGCAGCCCGCGGATGGACTACAATGAGCAGTTCTTC. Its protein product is CASSPRMDYNEQFF.

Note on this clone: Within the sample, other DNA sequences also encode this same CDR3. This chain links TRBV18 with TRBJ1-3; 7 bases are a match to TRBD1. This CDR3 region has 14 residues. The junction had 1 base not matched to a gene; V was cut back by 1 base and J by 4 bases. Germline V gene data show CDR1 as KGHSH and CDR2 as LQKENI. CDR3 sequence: CASSPQGAGNTIYF. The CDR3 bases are TGTGCCAGCTCACCACAGGGGGCAGGAAACACCATATATTTT.

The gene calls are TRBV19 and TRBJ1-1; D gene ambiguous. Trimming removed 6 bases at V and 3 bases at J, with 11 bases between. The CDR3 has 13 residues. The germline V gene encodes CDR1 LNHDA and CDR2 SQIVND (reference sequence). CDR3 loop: CASSEQRDTEAFF. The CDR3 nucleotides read TGTGCCAGTAGCGAACAGAGGGACACTGAAGCTTTCTTT.

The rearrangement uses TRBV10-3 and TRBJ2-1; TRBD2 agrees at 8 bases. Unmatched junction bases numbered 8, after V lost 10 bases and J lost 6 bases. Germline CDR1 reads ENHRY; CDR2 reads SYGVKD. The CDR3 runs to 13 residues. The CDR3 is CATGTSRGNEQFF. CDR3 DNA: TGTGCCACAGGGACTAGTCGGGGCAATGAGCAGTTCTTC.

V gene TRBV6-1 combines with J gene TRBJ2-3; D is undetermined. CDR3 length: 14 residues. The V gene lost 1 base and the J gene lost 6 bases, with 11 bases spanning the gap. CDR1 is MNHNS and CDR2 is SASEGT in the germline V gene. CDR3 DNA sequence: TGTGCCAGCAGTGAAGGTGCGACAATGGATACGCAGTATTTT. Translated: CASSEGATMDTQYF.

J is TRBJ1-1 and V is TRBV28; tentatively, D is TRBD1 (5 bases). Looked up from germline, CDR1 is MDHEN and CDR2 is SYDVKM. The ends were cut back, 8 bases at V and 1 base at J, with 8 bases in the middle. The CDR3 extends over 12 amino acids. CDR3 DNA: TGTGCCAGCCGTGGGACGAACACTGAAGCTTTCTTT. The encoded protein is CASRGTNTEAFF.

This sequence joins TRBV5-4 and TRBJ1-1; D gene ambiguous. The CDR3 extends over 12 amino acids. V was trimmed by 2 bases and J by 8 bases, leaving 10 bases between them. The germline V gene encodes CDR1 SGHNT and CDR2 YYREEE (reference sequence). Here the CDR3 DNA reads TGTGCCAGCAGCTTCCCCCCCGGGGAAGCTTTCTTT. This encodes CASSFPPGEAFF.

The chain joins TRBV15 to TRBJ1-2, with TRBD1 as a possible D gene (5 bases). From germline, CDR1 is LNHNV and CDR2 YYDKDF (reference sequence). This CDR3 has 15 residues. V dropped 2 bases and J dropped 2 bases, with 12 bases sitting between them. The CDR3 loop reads CATSRKEGPNYGYTF. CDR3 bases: TGTGCCACCAGCAGAAAGGAGGGGCCCAACTATGGCTACACCTTC.

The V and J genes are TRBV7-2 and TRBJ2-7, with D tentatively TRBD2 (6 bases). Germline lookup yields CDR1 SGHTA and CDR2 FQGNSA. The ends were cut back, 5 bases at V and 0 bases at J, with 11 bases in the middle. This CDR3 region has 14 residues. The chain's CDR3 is CASSPPGSSYEQYF. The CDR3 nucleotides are TGTGCCAGCAGCCCCCCCGGGAGCTCCTACGAGCAGTACTTC. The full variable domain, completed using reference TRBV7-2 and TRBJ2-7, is GAGVSQSPSNKVTEKGKDVELRCDPISGHTALYWYRQSLGQGLEFLIYFQGNSAPDKSGLPSDRFSAERTGGSVSTLTIQRTQQEDSAVYLCASSPPGSSYEQYFGPGTRLTVT.

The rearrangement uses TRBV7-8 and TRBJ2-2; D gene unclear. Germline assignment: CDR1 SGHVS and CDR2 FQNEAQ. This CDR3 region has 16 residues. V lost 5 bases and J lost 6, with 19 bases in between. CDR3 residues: CASSPRHPPRAGELFF. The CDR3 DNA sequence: TGTGCCAGCAGCCCCCGACACCCCCCCCGCGCCGGGGAGCTGTTTTTT.

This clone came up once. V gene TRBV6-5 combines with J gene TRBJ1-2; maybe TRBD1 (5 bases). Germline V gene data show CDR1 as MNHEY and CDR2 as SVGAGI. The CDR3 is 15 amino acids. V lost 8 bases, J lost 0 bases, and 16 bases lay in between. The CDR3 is CASLLRDGANYGYTF. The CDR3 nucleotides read TGTGCCAGCCTATTAAGGGACGGAGCTAACTATGGCTACACCTTC.

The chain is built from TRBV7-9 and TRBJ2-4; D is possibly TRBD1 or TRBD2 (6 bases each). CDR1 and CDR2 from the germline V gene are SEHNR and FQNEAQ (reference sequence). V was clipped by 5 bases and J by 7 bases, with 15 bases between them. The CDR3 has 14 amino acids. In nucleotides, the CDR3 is TGTGCCAGCAGCCCTACAGGGAGGTGGAACATTCAGTACTTC. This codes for CASSPTGRWNIQYF.

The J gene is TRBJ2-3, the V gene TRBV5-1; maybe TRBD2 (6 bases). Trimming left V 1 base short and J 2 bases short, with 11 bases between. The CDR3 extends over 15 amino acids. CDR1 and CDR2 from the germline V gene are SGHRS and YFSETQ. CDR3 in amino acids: CASSLLGTSTDTQYF. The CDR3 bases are TGCGCCAGCAGCTTGTTGGGGACTTCCACAGATACGCAGTATTTT.